The T cell receptor beta chain described here comes from a study of T cells in Graves' hyperthyroidism and ophthalmopathy. RNA transcripts were the template for amplifying TCR beta CDR3 regions. Initially, a first-round RT-PCR of the TCR CDR3 employed the HTBI primer set. A single record per CDR3 protein comes from TCRdb applying MiXCR to the multiplex PCR reads. The sample lists 750,000 to 900,000 distinct CDR3 sequences; approximately 40% were seen once. Only a few counts were recorded for this clonotype. A junction boundary mismatches the germline segment, possibly from a read error. This CDR3 is 14 amino acids long. Per the germline V gene, CDR1 is SEHNR and CDR2 is FQNEAQ (reference sequence).

This clonotype originated in a man in his late teens or twenties with Graves' hyperthyroidism. The rearrangement joins TRBV7-9 to TRBJ2-2; perhaps D is TRBD1 or TRBD2 (5 bases each). The specimen was blood. The CDR3 DNA is TGTGCCAGCAGCTTAGAGTGGGGGACCGTGGAGCTGTTTTTT. This translates into CASSLEWGTVELFF.